Following are 25 T cell receptor beta chains from one sample sequenced in a study of CD8+ T cells in alopecia areata. The sequencing template was cDNA reverse transcribed from extracted RNA. Profiled with immunoSEQ multiplex PCR; TCRdb holds only in-frame clones, not every one. The repertoire includes some 170,000 clones, about 54% of them detected once, and around 16% sits in the top ten. Stated treatment: oral pan-JAK inhibitor, 5-10 mg twice daily. The input for sequencing was CD4+ T cells sorted from blood, taken at approximately week 60, from a patient treated with tofacitinib. All receptors come from a human donor with alopecia areata.

This clone has only a few counts. The genes are TRBV7-8 and TRBJ2-1, with TRBD2 matching over 9 bases. V shed 6 bases, J shed 5 bases, and the junction held 11 bases outside the gene matches. Germline V gene sequence: CDR1 SGHVS, CDR2 FQNEAQ. The CDR3 length is 16 residues. The CDR3 DNA follows: TGTGCCAGCAGTGCGACTAGCGGTCTTGGAAACAATGAGCAGTTCTTC. This translates into CASSATSGLGNNEQFF.

This clone has only a few counts. The chain is built from TRBV30 and TRBJ2-3; D ambiguous. The CDR3 has 16 residues. The V end was cut by 3 bases, the J end by 0 bases, with 16 bases between. Germline lookup yields CDR1 GTSNPN and CDR2 SVGIG (reference sequence). CDR3 sequence reads: CAWRVRRFPSTDTQYF. In DNA, the CDR3 is TGTGCCTGGAGGGTAAGGCGGTTCCCTAGCACAGATACGCAGTATTTT.

This clone occurred a few times. This rearrangement joins TRBV10-3 to TRBJ2-2; a possible D gene is TRBD2 (5 bases). CDR1 is ENHRY, CDR2 SYGVKD, per germline. The germline V and J ends were trimmed by 0 bases and 6 bases, with 23 bases remaining between them. This CDR3 is 19 amino acids long. CDR3 sequence (DNA): TGTGCCATCAGTGAGTCGTCGCGGAGAAAGGAGGCCACCTCCGGGGAGCTGTTTTTT. This encodes CAISESSRRKEATSGELFF.

Points on this clone: Different DNA sequences within this sample yield the same CDR3. This sequence joins TRBV18 and TRBJ2-6; no definite D call. The CDR3 is 13 amino acids. Germline V gene lookup returns CDR1 KGHSH and CDR2 LQKENI. Trimming cost V 2 bases and J 4 bases, with 3 bases left between them. The CDR3 loop is CASSPSGANVLTF. CDR3 coding DNA: TGTGCCAGCTCACCATCCGGGGCCAACGTCCTGACTTTC.

V is TRBV6-5 and J is TRBJ2-1; D is unresolved. The length of the CDR3 is 12 residues. V was trimmed by 5 bases and J by 3 bases, leaving 5 bases between them. CDR1 and CDR2 (germline): MNHEY, SVGAGI. CDR3 residues: CASSPYYNEQFF. The CDR3 region has the DNA TGTGCCAGCAGTCCTTACTACAATGAGCAGTTCTTC.

The chain has TRBV2 and TRBJ1-6; a weak D match, TRBD1 (5 bases). Germline-derived CDR1 and CDR2 are SNHLY and FYNNEI. CDR3 size: 18 residues. The V end was cut by 6 bases, the J end by 9 bases, with 27 bases between. CDR3 sequence: CASRAFGTARRGISPLHF. CDR3 nucleotides: TGTGCCAGCAGGGCCTTTGGGACCGCCCGACGTGGGATTTCACCCCTCCACTTT.

V and J are TRBV27 and TRBJ1-2; D might be TRBD1 (5 bases). The CDR3 totals 13 residues. Deletions cut 2 bases from V and 11 bases from J, with 15 bases between. The germline V gene has CDR1 MNHEY and CDR2 SMNVEV (reference sequence). CDR3 bases: TGTGCCAGCAGTTTAGCCCGAACGGGGGGTTACACCTTC. Its translation: CASSLARTGGYTF.

In this sample, this clone turned up many times. The chain joins TRBV18 to TRBJ2-3, with 9 bases that match TRBD1. There are 13 residues in the CDR3. CDR1 and CDR2 (germline): KGHSH, LQKENI. J gave up 3 bases and V 9 bases, and 4 bases lay outside the gene matches. For the CDR3, the DNA is TGTGCCAGTCTGGACAGGGGAACAGATACGCAGTATTTT. As protein: CASLDRGTDTQYF. Full variable domain (outside the CDR3, taken from reference TRBV18 and TRBJ2-3): NAGVMQNPRHLVRRRGQEARLRCSPMKGHSHVYWYRQLPEEGLKFMVYLQKENIIDESGMPKERFSAEFPKEGPSILRIQQVVRGDSAAYFCASLDRGTDTQYFGPGTRLTVL.

The chain joins TRBV29-1 to TRBJ2-7; D assignment may be TRBD1 or TRBD2 (7 bases each). There are 13 residues in the CDR3. Trimming removed 3 bases from V and 3 bases from J, with 12 bases in between. Germline V CDR1 and CDR2: SQVTM, ANQGSEA. The CDR3 here is CSVESGGGYEQYF. DNA for the CDR3: TGCAGCGTTGAGTCAGGGGGGGGCTACGAGCAGTACTTC.

The gene calls are TRBV19 and TRBJ2-7; 7 nucleotides line up with TRBD1. The CDR3 totals 15 residues. Per germline, CDR1 LNHDA and CDR2 SQIVND (reference sequence). Trimming removed 6 bases from V and 5 bases from J; junction bases left unmatched: 13. The CDR3 DNA sequence: TGTGCCAGTAGGTCAACGACAGGGCGGAAGGACGAGCAGTACTTC. Residues: CASRSTTGRKDEQYF.

CDR3 in DNA: TGCAGCGTTGAAGATCAGGCGACAGGGGGCCTATTTGGCTACACCTTC. Amino acids: CSVEDQATGGLFGYTF. The V call is TRBV29-1, the J call TRBJ1-2; 10 bases map to TRBD1. J was trimmed by 7 bases and V by 0 bases; bases with no gene match: 11. The V gene's germline CDR1 is SQVTM and CDR2 ANQGSEA. The CDR3 spans 16 residues.

This chain joins TRBV29-1 and TRBJ1-1; tentatively, D is TRBD1 (6 bases). This CDR3 has 13 amino acids. Deletions cut 7 bases from V and 1 base from J, with 13 bases between. Germline loops: CDR1 SQVTM, CDR2 ANQGSEA. The CDR3 bases are TGCAGCGCCGCTGGACAGCCGAACACTGAAGCTTTCTTT. Its translation is CSAAGQPNTEAFF.

As regards this clone: The same CDR3 is also encoded by other DNA sequences in this sample. V usage is TRBV9 and J usage is TRBJ2-3, with D maybe TRBD2 (6 bases). Germline loops: CDR1 SGDLS, CDR2 YYNGEE. V shed 4 bases and J shed 2 bases, with 17 bases lying between them. CDR3 length: 16 amino acids. CDR3: CASSPSARGYTDTQYF. The CDR3 DNA follows: TGTGCCAGCAGCCCAAGCGCGCGGGGATACACAGATACGCAGTATTTT.

V is TRBV7-9 and J is TRBJ2-3; TRBD1 aligns across 7 bases. The germline V gene encodes CDR1 SEHNR and CDR2 FQNEAQ (reference sequence). CDR3 length: 18 amino acids. The ends lost 1 base at V and 0 bases at J; junction bases unmatched: 10. The CDR3 sequence: CASSLDPSGTVSTDTQYF. CDR3 nucleotide sequence: TGTGCCAGCAGCTTAGACCCCTCCGGGACAGTCAGCACAGATACGCAGTATTTT.

This clone was detected only a few times. CDR3 sequence: CATSRDRASSYEQYF. In DNA, the CDR3 is TGTGCCACCAGCAGAGATCGGGCGTCCTCCTACGAGCAGTACTTC. The chain is built from TRBV15 and TRBJ2-7; D unresolved. The CDR3 covers 15 residues. With 0 bases removed from V and 0 bases from J, the gap between germline ends came to 9 bases. Germline-derived CDR1 and CDR2 are LNHNV and YYDKDF (reference sequence).

This clone was recorded a few times. Other DNA sequences in the same sample also yield this CDR3. The chain couples TRBV29-1 to TRBJ2-2, with 12 bases fitting TRBD1. Germline V gene lookup returns CDR1 SQVTM and CDR2 ANQGSEA. CDR3 length: 13 amino acids. V trimming: 7 bases; J trimming: 5 bases; junction bases outside the gene matches: 2. The CDR3 is CSGGQGATGELFF. The CDR3 DNA sequence: TGCAGCGGGGGACAGGGGGCAACCGGGGAGCTGTTTTTT.

The sample holds a few counts of this clone. CDR3 nucleotide sequence: TGTGCCTGGAGTCCCGGCCAGGTGAGCAATCAGCCCCAGCATTTT. Protein sequence: CAWSPGQVSNQPQHF. The chain recombines TRBV30 with TRBJ1-5, with D hard to call. Trimming removed 2 bases at V and 1 base at J, with 12 bases between. CDR3 length: 15 amino acids. Germline-derived CDR1 and CDR2 are GTSNPN and SVGIG (reference sequence).

This chain links TRBV30 with TRBJ2-3; D is unclear. The germline gives CDR1 GTSNPN, CDR2 SVGIG (reference sequence). Trimming took off 4 bases at V and 0 bases at J, with 11 bases between the two ends. The length of the CDR3 is 14 residues. CDR3 nucleotides: TGTGCCTGGACCCACTACCCTAGCACAGATACGCAGTATTTT. Protein: CAWTHYPSTDTQYF.

The J gene is TRBJ2-2, the V gene TRBV29-1; 8 bases agree with TRBD1. The ends lost 6 bases at V and 1 base at J; junction bases unmatched: 4. The CDR3 loop spans 14 amino acids. Germline-derived CDR1 and CDR2 are SQVTM and ANQGSEA. CDR3 amino acids: CSVRTGMNTGELFF. CDR3 bases: TGCAGCGTCCGGACAGGGATGAACACCGGGGAGCTGTTTTTT.

V usage is TRBV5-1 and J usage is TRBJ2-1; D unresolved. Trimming shortened V by 0 bases and J by 3 bases, and 4 bases separated the two germline ends. Looked up from germline, CDR1 is SGHRS and CDR2 is YFSETQ. The CDR3 sequence is 13 residues long. The CDR3 bases are TGCGCCAGCAGCTTGGCCAACTACAATGAGCAGTTCTTC. Its translation: CASSLANYNEQFF.

This clone showed up just a few times. This chain joins TRBV27 and TRBJ1-6; D not resolved. V lost 6 bases, J lost 0 bases, and 12 bases lay in between. Germline V gene sequence: CDR1 MNHEY, CDR2 SMNVEV (reference sequence). This CDR3 is 16 amino acids long. The CDR3 reads CASSFSTDSYNSPLHF. CDR3 DNA: TGTGCCAGCAGCTTCTCAACAGACTCCTATAATTCACCCCTCCACTTT.

J is TRBJ2-7 and V is TRBV15; a possible D gene is TRBD2 (6 bases). CDR1 is LNHNV and CDR2 is YYDKDF in the germline V gene (reference sequence). CDR3 length: 15 amino acids. Trimming pared 0 bases from V and 4 bases from J, leaving 13 bases between. For the CDR3, the DNA is TGTGCCACCAGCAGAGATCCTTCTGCGGGATACGAGCAGTACTTC. The encoded protein is CATSRDPSAGYEQYF. Together with reference TRBV15 and TRBJ2-7, the CDR3 gives the full variable domain: DAMVIQNPRYQVTQFGKPVTLSCSQTLNHNVMYWYQQKSSQAPKLLFHYYDKDFNNEADTPDNFQSRRPNTSFCFLDIRSPGLGDTAMYLCATSRDPSAGYEQYFGPGTRLTVT.

The rearrangement uses TRBV5-1 and TRBJ2-7, with D possibly being TRBD1 or TRBD2 (5 bases each). V was pared by 0 bases and J by 6 bases, with 13 bases between. CDR1 and CDR2 (germline): SGHRS, YFSETQ. CDR3 size: 14 residues. The CDR3 protein is CASSLDRGDAEQYF. CDR3 bases: TGCGCCAGCAGCTTGGACCGTGGGGACGCCGAGCAGTACTTC.

This clone turned up a few times. The chain couples TRBV28 to TRBJ2-7; 8 bases agree with TRBD2. The CDR3 length is 13 residues. Trimming took 7 bases from V and 5 from J; bases not matched to a gene: 7. CDR1 and CDR2 (germline): MDHEN, SYDVKM. CDR3 in DNA: TGTGCCAGCAATAAGCGGGGGATGGACGAGCAGTACTTC. Its protein is CASNKRGMDEQYF.

This chain uses TRBV4-1 with TRBJ2-3, with TRBD2 identical over 15 bases. The germline V gene encodes CDR1 MGHRA and CDR2 YSYEKL. J gave up 4 bases and V 4 bases, and 0 bases lay outside the gene matches. This CDR3 has 15 residues. In DNA, the CDR3 is TGCGCCAGCAGCCGGACTAGCGGGGGGGCAGATACGCAGTATTTT. Translation: CASSRTSGGADTQYF.